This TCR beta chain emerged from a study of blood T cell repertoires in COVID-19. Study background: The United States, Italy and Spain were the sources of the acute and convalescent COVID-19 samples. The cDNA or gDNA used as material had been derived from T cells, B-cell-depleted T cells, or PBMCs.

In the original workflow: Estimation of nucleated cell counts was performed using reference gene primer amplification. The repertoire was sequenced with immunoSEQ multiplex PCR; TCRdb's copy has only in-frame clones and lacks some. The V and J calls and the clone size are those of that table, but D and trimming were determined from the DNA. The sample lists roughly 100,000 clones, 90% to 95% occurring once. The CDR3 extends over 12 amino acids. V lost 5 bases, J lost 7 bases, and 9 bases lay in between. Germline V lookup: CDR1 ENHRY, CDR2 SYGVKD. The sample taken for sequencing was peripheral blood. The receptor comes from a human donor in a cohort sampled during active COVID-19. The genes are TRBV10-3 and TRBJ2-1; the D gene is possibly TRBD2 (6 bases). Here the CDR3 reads CAISPGGNEQFF. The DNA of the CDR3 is TGTGCCATCAGTCCCGGGGGTAATGAGCAGTTCTTC.